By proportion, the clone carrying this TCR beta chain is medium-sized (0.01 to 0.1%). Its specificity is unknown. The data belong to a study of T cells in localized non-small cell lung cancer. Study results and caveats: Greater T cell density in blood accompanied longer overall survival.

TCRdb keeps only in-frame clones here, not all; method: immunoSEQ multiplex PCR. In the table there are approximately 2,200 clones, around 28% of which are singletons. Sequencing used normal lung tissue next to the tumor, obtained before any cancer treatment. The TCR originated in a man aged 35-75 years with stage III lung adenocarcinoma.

For the CDR3, the DNA is TGCGCCAGCAGCCAAGATAGCGGGGGCAACACTGAAGCTTTCTTT. Translation gives CASSQDSGGNTEAFF. J is TRBJ1-1 and V is TRBV4-1; a possible D gene is TRBD1 (6 bases). Trimming cost V 0 bases and J 2 bases, with 10 bases left between them. Germline V CDR1 and CDR2: MGHRA, YSYEKL. The CDR3 has 15 amino acids.